The clone carrying this T cell receptor (beta chain) was seen many times. Its target is unknown. Researchers used genomic DNA as the template to profile TCR beta VDJ and CDR3. TCRdb re-called the reads through MiXCR, storing one row per CDR3 protein. The sample records some 120,000 distinct CDR3 sequences, roughly 40% being singletons. The data are from a study of CD8+CD57+ T cells in acquired aplastic anemia. Whole-study findings and limits: Patients and controls had CD8+ Simpson's diversity values that were not significantly distinct. Both patients and controls carried the same twenty-nine CD8+ CDR3 sequences.

V was cut by 2 bases and J by 0 bases, with 5 bases left in between. The CDR3 runs 13 residues. The V gene's germline CDR1 is GTSNPN and CDR2 SVGIG (reference sequence). The authors sequenced patients whose flow cytometry had shown CD8+CD57+ cell expansion. Diagnosis of severe acquired aplastic anemia applied to all patients. Untreated patients provided the blood samples, with no therapy given before sampling. The J gene is TRBJ1-5, the V gene TRBV30; the D is unclear. The TCR originated in a human donor with aplastic anemia. Sequencing was carried out using sorted CD4+, CD8+, or CD8+CD57+ T cells (not recorded which) from PBMCs. The CDR3 protein is CAWSKDSNQPQHF. CDR3 nucleotide sequence: TGTGCCTGGAGTAAGGATAGCAATCAGCCCCAGCATTTT.